This T cell receptor beta chain was sequenced for a study of T cell repertoires in ileal Crohn's disease. Regarding the study as a whole: Clonal expansions were more frequent in active smokers than non-smokers at surgery.

V was clipped by 11 bases and J by 0 bases; unmatched bases: 13. The CDR3 extends over 17 amino acids. CDR1 WNHNN and CDR2 SYGVQD come from the germline V gene (reference sequence). A note on this clone: Its antigen is not known.

Assay used: immunoSEQ multiplex PCR; TCRdb lists only in-frame clones, some missing. This table holds some 3,000 clones, 70% to 80% found once. Time point of the sample: proximal margin of the surgical specimen (macroscopically non-inflamed). Adults with ileal or ileocolonic Crohn's disease and an indication for resection were eligible. The TCR sequence derives from an adult with Crohn's disease. The sample was ileal tissue. This chain joins TRBV10-1 and TRBJ2-1; 10 bases align to TRBD2. The CDR3 region has the DNA TGCGCCGGCCTAATTAGCGGGAGGTCCCGCTCCTACAATGAGCAGTTCTTC. It encodes CAGLISGRSRSYNEQFF.